This TCR beta chain was sequenced during a study of blood T cell repertoires in COVID-19. Overall study context: The study drew acute and convalescent COVID-19 samples from the United States, Italy and Spain.

In the source study's methods: Estimation of nucleated cell counts relied on the amplification of reference gene primers. Profiling relied on immunoSEQ multiplex PCR, and the TCRdb table lists in-frame clones only, not all of them. The DNA was the basis for D and trimming; V, J and clone size are from that table. The table lists approximately 410,000 clones, just over 85% of them singletons. This CDR3 spans 17 amino acids. V dropped 4 bases and J dropped 0 bases, with 19 bases sitting between them. The germline V gene has CDR1 SGDLS and CDR2 YYNGEE. Material for sequencing was peripheral blood. This receptor was obtained from a woman in her 30s with active or convalescent COVID-19. The V call is TRBV9, the J call TRBJ1-2, with D unresolved. CDR3 in DNA: TGTGCCAGCAGCCCCTGGTCTCAGGCACTAGCTAACTATGGCTACACCTTC. This codes for CASSPWSQALANYGYTF.